Listed here is a single T cell receptor beta chain. This clone was seen a handful of times. Which antigen it targets is not known. No base quality values were provided; no much bigger clone lies one nucleotide off. The trial excluded patients who had a history of autoimmune disease or were on systemic immunosuppression. In every dose cohort, peripheral blood was drawn for TCR sequencing at baseline, cycle 4 day 1, and cycle 7 day 1. The samples were taken from a phase I, first-in-human, multicenter, open-label dose-escalation trial of ivuxolimab. Adults with locally advanced or metastatic melanoma, renal cell, hepatocellular, or head and neck squamous cell carcinoma were enrolled in the trial. Before TCR sequencing, CD4+ T cells and CD8+ T cells were sorted from peripheral blood as separate populations. The sample belongs to a study of OX40 agonist ivuxolimab in advanced cancers. Regarding the study in general: Ivuxolimab, which targeted the costimulatory receptor OX40 (CD134), was an agonistic, fully human IgG2 monoclonal antibody. Intravenous ivuxolimab was administered to patients every 2 weeks at six dose levels: 0.01, 0.1, 0.3, 1.5, 3 and 10 mg/kg. Of the 50 to 55 patients in dose escalation, around 20 had hepatocellular carcinoma, approximately 15 had melanoma, 9 had renal cell carcinoma and 9 had head and neck cancer. In the dose-escalation cohort, 82.7% of patients were male, and the mean age was around 60 years, with a range of about 23 to 85. Patients were allowed to have had prior anti-PD-1, anti-PD-L1 or anti-CTLA-4 therapy, and 40% of the dose-escalation patients had previously received checkpoint inhibitors. Partial responses occurred in three dose-escalation patients, of whom one had hepatocellular carcinoma and two had cutaneous melanoma. The purpose of peripheral TCRbeta sequencing was to test whether ivuxolimab changed TCR sequence diversity and led to clonal T-cell expansion. The paper covers the monotherapy dose-escalation part of the phase I ivuxolimab trial, which included N ≈ 50 patients.

The CDR3 sequence holds 13 residues, the cysteine and phenylalanine included. Just CDR3 DNA is preserved here, 39 bases in frame from base 1. V is clipped by 0 bases and J by 11 bases, and the sequence between their germline boundaries is 13 bases long. From the germline V gene, CDR1 is SGHNT and CDR2 is YENEEA. Genomic DNA was extracted from sorted cells for sequencing of the TCRbeta CDR3 region. The immunoSEQ Assay was used to sequence the TCRbeta CDR3 regions. TCRdb limited this immuneACCESS table to in-frame rearrangements with V and J called. A share of clones is missing; checked studies link under half to unresolved V genes, and the rest is unexplained. A total of approximately 50,000 clones appear in this sample, over 80% of them only once. Of the sample, more than 2.5% falls within the top ten clones. Findings and caveats that apply to the study as a whole: In the 0.1-3.0 mg/kg groups, partial responders had among the lowest normalized peripheral clonal expansion, particularly in CD8+ T cells. Low levels of normalized T-cell clonal expansion were also seen in some patients who did not respond. At doses of 0.1 to 3.0 mg/kg, clonal expansion of both CD4+ and CD8+ T cells in blood was seen between baseline and week 6. On average, CD8+ T cells showed more expanded clones than CD4+ T cells after ivuxolimab. Which antigens the clonally expanded peripheral T cells were specific for was not determined.

The sequence came from an adult with an advanced solid tumor such as melanoma, head and neck, liver or kidney cancer. The sample was CD4+ or CD8+ T cells sorted from blood, taken in a trial of the OX40 agonist ivuxolimab. This sequence uses TRBV11-3 and TRBJ1-1, with the D gene not clear enough to name. The DNA sequence follows: TGTGCCAGCAGCTTAGACGGTGGACTTGGGGCTTTCTTT. Translation gives CASSLDGGLGAFF. Joined to the reference TRBV11-3 and TRBJ1-1 proteins, this CDR3 gives the full variable domain: EAGVVQSPRYKIIEKKQPVAFWCNPISGHNTLYWYLQNLGQGPELLIRYENEEAVDDSQLPKDRFSAERLKGVDSTLKIQPAELGDSAVYLCASSLDGGLGAFFGQGTRLTVV.